These T cell receptor beta chains were read from a single sample in a study of blood T cell repertoires in COVID-19. Some clones are missing from TCRdb's copy, which holds only in-frame ones; the method was immunoSEQ multiplex PCR. Of 250,000 to 350,000 clones listed, about 88% were seen once; the top ten hold approximately 12%. The source material was peripheral blood. The receptor source for this set is a woman aged 60 to 75 with acute or convalescent COVID-19. The CDR3 runs from the conserved cysteine through the conserved F or W. The D gene is left open where the match is weak. Clone size is shown for a subset of rows, as once, few, many or a class of expanded clone.

>NA|TRBD2|TRBJ2-7|TRBV7-3
CASSLSLAGTSYEQYF
TGTGCCAGCAGCTTATCACTAGCGGGGACCTCCTACGAGCAGTACTTC
>NA|TRBD1|TRBJ1-6|TRBV27
CASTRTGASSYNSPLHF
TGTGCCAGCACCAGGACAGGGGCAAGCTCCTATAATTCACCCCTCCACTTT
>NA|NA|TRBJ1-3|TRBV3-1/TRBV3-2
CASSQETQGGNTIYF
TGTGCCAGCAGCCAAGAAACTCAGGGAGGAAACACCATATATTTT
>NA|TRBD2|TRBJ2-2|TRBV7-3
CASSPQPGLAGEGTGELFF
TGTGCCAGCAGCCCACAACCGGGACTAGCGGGAGAAGGGACCGGGGAGCTGTTTTTT
>NA|TRBD1|TRBJ1-1|TRBV19
CASSTDRGSTEAFF
TGTGCCAGTAGTACCGACAGGGGTAGCACTGAAGCTTTCTTT
>NA|NA|TRBJ2-2|TRBV10-3
CAIRLGVGELFF
TGTGCCATCAGGCTAGGGGTCGGGGAGCTGTTTTTT
>NA|NA|TRBJ2-1|TRBV7-9
CASLTLGDFEQFF
TGTGCCAGCCTAACTCTCGGGGATTTTGAGCAGTTCTTC
>NA|TRBD1|TRBJ1-5|TRBV19
CASSIGQGAEPQHF
TGTGCCAGTAGTATAGGGCAGGGGGCAGAGCCCCAGCATTTT
>NA|NA|TRBJ1-1|TRBV21-1
CASSNNFRLEGGNTEAFF
TGTGCCAGCAGCAATAATTTCCGATTGGAAGGGGGGAACACTGAAGCTTTCTTT
>NA|TRBD1|TRBJ1-2|TRBV5-4
CASSLGDRGRYAYYGYTF
TGTGCCAGCAGCTTGGGGGACAGGGGGCGGTACGCCTACTATGGCTACACCTTC
>NA|TRBD2|TRBJ2-1|TRBV10-3
CVITRTSGRGNEQFF
TGTGTCATCACCCGAACTAGCGGGAGGGGCAATGAGCAGTTCTTC
>NA|NA|TRBJ1-5|TRBV27
CASSPVFSNQPQHF
TGTGCCAGCAGTCCAGTGTTTAGCAATCAGCCCCAGCATTTT
>NA|TRBD1|TRBJ1-6|TRBV3-1/TRBV3-2
CASSQPGQVNSPLHF
TGTGCCAGCAGCCAACCGGGACAGGTTAATTCACCCCTCCACTTT
>NA|TRBD1|TRBJ2-5|TRBV9
CASSEAGGPRETQYF
TGTGCCAGCAGCGAAGCAGGGGGCCCTCGGGAGACCCAGTACTTC
>NA|TRBD1|TRBJ2-1|TRBV10-3
CAISDPDRGPIF
TGTGCCATCAGTGACCCGGACAGGGGACCGATCTTC
>once|NA|TRBJ2-7|TRBV3-1/TRBV3-2
CASSPARGRYEQYF
TGTGCCAGCAGCCCGGCGCGGGGGCGTTACGAGCAGTACTTC
>NA|TRBD1|TRBJ1-5|TRBV28
CASAGTGGFSNQPQHF
TGTGCCAGCGCAGGGACAGGGGGTTTTAGCAATCAGCCCCAGCATTTT
>NA|TRBD2|TRBJ2-7|TRBV27
CASSTLGGWYEQYF
TGTGCCAGCAGTACCTTGGGAGGGTGGTACGAGCAGTACTTC
>NA|NA|TRBJ2-7|TRBV5-4
CASSFGGLTTSYEQYF
TGTGCCAGCAGCTTTGGTGGCTTAACAACCTCCTACGAGCAGTACTTC
>NA|TRBD2|TRBJ2-3|TRBV7-3
CASSLLAGAGDTQYF
TGTGCCAGCAGCCTACTAGCGGGGGCGGGTGATACGCAGTATTTT
>NA|TRBD2|TRBJ2-1|TRBV3-1/TRBV3-2
CASSHVLAGDYNEQFF
TGTGCCAGCAGCCACGTACTAGCGGGGGACTACAATGAGCAGTTCTTC
>NA|TRBD1|TRBJ1-1|TRBV7-3
CASSLTGDLPAFF
TGTGCCAGCAGCCTTACAGGGGATCTGCCCGCTTTCTTT
>NA|TRBD2|TRBJ2-5|TRBV24-1
CATSVLLAGGQETQYF
TGTGCCACCAGTGTTTTACTAGCGGGGGGCCAGGAGACCCAGTACTTC
>once|TRBD1|TRBJ2-7|TRBV19
CASTKTGVAYEQYF
TGTGCCAGTACTAAGACAGGGGTCGCCTACGAGCAGTACTTC
>NA|NA|TRBJ2-7|TRBV19
CASSLAGKTYEQYF
TGTGCCAGTAGTCTCGCCGGCAAGACTTACGAGCAGTACTTC
>NA|TRBD1|TRBJ2-3|TRBV18
CATQQRDRGTDTQYF
TGTGCCACCCAACAGAGGGACAGGGGCACAGATACGCAGTATTTT
>NA|NA|TRBJ1-6|TRBV5-1
CASSLGQGLGPLHF
TGCGCCAGCAGCTTAGGGCAGGGCCTAGGGCCCCTCCACTTT
>NA|NA|TRBJ1-5|TRBV28
CASSSHNNQPQHF
TGTGCCAGCAGTTCCCACAACAATCAGCCCCAGCATTTT
>NA|NA|TRBJ2-1|TRBV9
CASSPQDSPPYNEQFF
TGTGCCAGCAGCCCTCAGGACAGCCCTCCCTACAATGAGCAGTTCTTC
>once|NA|TRBJ1-2|TRBV4-3
CASSVGEATNYGYTF
TGCGCCAGCAGCGTAGGGGAAGCTACTAACTATGGCTACACCTTC
>NA|NA|TRBJ2-7|TRBV5-6
CASSLVGRSSYEQYF
TGTGCCAGCAGCTTGGTTGGGAGGAGCTCCTACGAGCAGTACTTC
>NA|NA|TRBJ1-3|TRBV2
CASSEGRGNSGNTIYF
TGTGCCAGCAGTGAGGGGCGGGGTAACTCTGGAAACACCATATATTTT
>NA|NA|TRBJ1-1|TRBV19
CASMGTLSLFF
TGTGCCAGTATGGGGACTCTCTCCCTTTTCTTT
>once|TRBD2|TRBJ2-3|TRBV7-2
CASSTWGGNTDTQYF
TGTGCCAGCAGCACCTGGGGGGGGAACACAGATACGCAGTATTTT
>NA|NA|TRBJ1-1|TRBV28
CASRPVISSNTEAFF
TGTGCCAGCAGGCCGGTCATTTCCTCGAACACTGAAGCTTTCTTT
>NA|TRBD1|TRBJ2-2|TRBV5-4
CASSLGGTANTGELFF
TGTGCCAGCAGCTTGGGAGGGACAGCGAACACCGGGGAGCTGTTTTTT
>NA|TRBD1|TRBJ1-2|TRBV7-9
CASSLGTANDGYTF
TGTGCCAGCAGCTTGGGGACAGCCAATGATGGCTACACCTTC
>NA|NA|TRBJ2-7|TRBV19
CASSAEGHEQYF
TGTGCCAGTTCCGCGGAGGGCCACGAGCAGTACTTC
>NA|TRBD2|TRBJ2-3|TRBV28
CASSLSGGALTDTQYF
TGTGCCAGCAGTTTGAGCGGGGGGGCCTTGACAGATACGCAGTATTTT
>NA|NA|TRBJ2-7|TRBV21-1
CATDSGPYEQYF
TGTGCCACAGACAGCGGGCCCTACGAGCAGTACTTC
>NA|NA|TRBJ2-1|TRBV4-2
CASREPGGPNEQFF
TGTGCCAGCAGAGAGCCCGGGGGACCCAATGAGCAGTTCTTC
>NA|NA|TRBJ2-1|TRBV29-1
CSVEGSGSWYNEQFF
TGCAGCGTTGAAGGGTCTGGGAGTTGGTACAATGAGCAGTTCTTC
>few|NA|TRBJ1-4|TRBV7-8
CASSLRAGVTNEKLFF
TGTGCCAGCAGCTTACGGGCAGGGGTGACTAATGAAAAACTGTTTTTT
>NA|TRBD1|TRBJ1-1|TRBV29-1
CSVGPGGMNTEAFF
TGCAGCGTTGGTCCAGGGGGGATGAACACTGAAGCTTTCTTT
>NA|TRBD1|TRBJ2-5|TRBV27
CASSFRWDRGRETQYF
TGTGCCAGCAGTTTCAGATGGGACAGGGGTAGGGAGACCCAGTACTTC
>NA|NA|TRBJ1-1|TRBV20-1
CSASLREIYTNTEAFF
TGCAGTGCTAGTTTAAGGGAGATCTATACGAACACTGAAGCTTTCTTT
>NA|NA|TRBJ2-7|TRBV7-9
CASSQSWESTSYEQYF
TGTGCCAGCAGCCAATCGTGGGAGTCAACCTCCTACGAGCAGTACTTC